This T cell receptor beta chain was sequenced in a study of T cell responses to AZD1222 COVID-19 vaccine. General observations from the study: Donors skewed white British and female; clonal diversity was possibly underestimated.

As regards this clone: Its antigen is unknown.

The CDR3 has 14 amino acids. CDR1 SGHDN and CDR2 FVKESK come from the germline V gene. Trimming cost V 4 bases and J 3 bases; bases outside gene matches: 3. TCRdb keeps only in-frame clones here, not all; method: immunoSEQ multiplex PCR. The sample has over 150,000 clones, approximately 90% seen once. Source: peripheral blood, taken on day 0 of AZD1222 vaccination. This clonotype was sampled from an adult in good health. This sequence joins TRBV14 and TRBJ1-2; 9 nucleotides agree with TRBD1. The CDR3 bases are TGTGCCAGCAGCCGCCGGGACAGGGACTATGGCTACACCTTC. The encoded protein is CASSRRDRDYGYTF.